The TCR beta chain described here comes from a study of beta chain features in type 1 diabetes. Whole-study context: Patients and healthy donors were similar in age, gender and cell yields. Study-level findings and limits: Type 1 diabetes patients had moderately but significantly shorter TCRB CDR3s in all four CD4+ subsets.

One heparinised draw, averaging roughly 110 mL, was taken per donor. Turning to this clone: Its antigen is unidentified.

Reverse transcription of all isolated RNA meant that expressed TCRB transcripts were sequenced. Method: immunoSEQ multiplex PCR; TCRdb's copy keeps in-frame clones and lacks some. The table has about 900,000 clones, roughly a sixth seen once. With V trimmed by 4 bases and J by 7 bases, 11 bases remained unmatched. The germline V gene has CDR1 SQVTM and CDR2 ANQGSEA. The CDR3 has 14 amino acids. This clonotype was sampled from a young woman in good health. The material sequenced was naive CD4+ T cells from blood. The V gene is TRBV29-1, the J gene TRBJ1-2, with 8 nucleotides matching TRBD1. The CDR3 DNA sequence: TGCAGCGTTGCGGTTGACAGGGGAAGGGGTGGCTACACCTTC. Translation gives CSVAVDRGRGGYTF.